This section outlines one T cell receptor beta chain sequence together with its context. Its antigen is currently not known. It has no much larger one-base neighbor in the sample; base qualities were not kept. The library was produced with 5' RACE. The listed sequencing device is Illumina HiSeq 2500. A second PCR of about 6 to 11 cycles was performed with a sample-barcoded 5' primer and a J-beta primer mix. Each TCR beta cDNA molecule received a unique molecular identifier from a template-switch 5' adaptor carrying 12 random nucleotides. Each sample yielded at least 2.5 million CDR3-containing paired-end reads. First-strand cDNA synthesis was performed from all RNA using the Mint cDNA synthesis kit, with priming by a TRBC-specific oligonucleotide. Following uracil-DNA glycosylase treatment, a first 18-cycle PCR with universal primers M1SS and BC2_uni_R was performed on all cDNA. The authors' analysis ran thus. For normalization, 1 million high-quality reads were randomly selected from each sample, with every read carrying a distinct molecular identifier. Reads sharing molecular identifiers were discarded rather than binned into consensus sequences. MiTCR, set to a Q25 quality threshold and the strictest error-elimination algorithm, was used for CDR3 identification, clonotype clustering and error correction. A nonparametric unseen species model with Euler transformation was used to estimate a lower bound on total TCR beta diversity. TCRdb redid the processing of the public reads, applying fastp at Q25 and MiXCR, and retained in-frame beta chains. Rows with a matching CDR3 protein are joined into one entry that keeps the most common DNA and genes. The V and J calls here are based on TCRdb, not the publication. In this sample the table shows 600,000 or so distinct CDR3 sequences, around 50% of which occur a single time. The biggest ten clones account for 20% to 25% of the sample.

This entry comes from a study of blood T cells in healthy people across ages (dated by TCRdb to the mid-2010s). Background on the whole study: In model experiments, template switching captured about one uniquely barcoded TCR beta cDNA molecule for every two T cells. Using deep sequencing normalized with unique cDNA molecular identifiers, the study measured how TCR beta repertoire diversity changes with age. Two additional independent replicas of 1 million unique cDNA reads from the same blood draw were analyzed for two donors (one aged 18 to 30 and one aged 80 or older). To avoid experimental bias, donors of different ages were randomly spread across the sequencing lanes. Four age groups were formed from the donors: young (average 16 years), middle-aged (approximately 39), aged (roughly 56) and long-lived (around 82).

Broad study findings and their caveats: Conclusive comparison of naive and antigen-experienced compartments was prevented by the profiling of bulk unsorted PBMCs. Estimates of total diversity from one million sequenced T cells were regarded as lower bounds and underestimates. As age increased, observed TCR beta diversity per million T cells dropped in a roughly linear way, and a significant reduction was already evident by age around 41. Observed TCR beta diversity correlated strongly with the percentage of naive T cells measured by flow cytometry. Compared with the aged group, the long-lived group had more naive CD4+ T cells, fewer expanded clones and increased TCR diversity, suggesting age selection. The CMV infection status of donors was not known, potentially confounding age-related changes in expanded clonotypes.

Measured from the cysteine to the phenylalanine, the CDR3 is 16 residues long. Solely the CDR3 DNA is kept, with 48 bases framed from the first base. The germline V gene yields SGHTA for CDR1 and FQGNSA for CDR2. V gives up 1 base and J gives up 1 base, and the segment between their germline ends measures 11 bases. The donors were 40 or so Caucasian individuals from Russia, aged 6 to 90 years, who were systemically healthy. Each donor gave 8.5 to 10 milliliters of peripheral blood, collected into EDTA-treated Vacutainer tubes. PBMCs were isolated by Ficoll-Paque density-gradient centrifugation, with at least 6 million obtained per sample. Trizol reagent was used to extract total RNA from PBMCs, with at least 5 micrograms per sample. Naive CD45RAhigh/CD27high T cell percentages were measured by flow cytometry on a PBMC aliquot from every donor.

The clonotype was recovered from a man older than 75 in good health. The rearranged chain carries TRBV7-2 and TRBJ2-1; D gene: possibly TRBD2, on 7 matching bases. The sample comprised blood. The nucleotides are TGTGCCAGCAGCTTAGAGGGGGGGACGTCCTACAATGAGCAGTTCTTC. Translated, it reads CASSLEGGTSYNEQFF.